This TCR beta chain was sequenced for a study of blood T cell repertoires in COVID-19. About the research overall: Researchers got acute and convalescent COVID-19 samples from the United States, Italy and Spain. Nucleic acid was either cDNA or gDNA, and it came from T cells, B-cell-depleted T cells, or PBMCs.

Authors' processing steps: Quantification of nucleated cells was approximated via reference gene primer amplification. Data came from immunoSEQ multiplex PCR; TCRdb stores just in-frame clones and leaves some out. The DNA gave D and trimming, while V, J and clone size come from that table. The table lists 30,000 to 40,000 clones, 80% of them singletons. The CDR3 sequence is 11 residues long. Trimming left V 10 bases short and J 8 bases short, with 14 bases between. Germline CDR1 reads MDHEN; CDR2 reads SYDVKM. The chain has TRBV28 and TRBJ1-2, with no clear D. The sequence was collected from a woman in her 70s with acute or convalescent COVID-19. The specimen sequenced was peripheral blood. The chain's CDR3 is CATTSFAGYTF. The CDR3 nucleotides read TGTGCCACAACGAGTTTTGCAGGCTACACCTTC.